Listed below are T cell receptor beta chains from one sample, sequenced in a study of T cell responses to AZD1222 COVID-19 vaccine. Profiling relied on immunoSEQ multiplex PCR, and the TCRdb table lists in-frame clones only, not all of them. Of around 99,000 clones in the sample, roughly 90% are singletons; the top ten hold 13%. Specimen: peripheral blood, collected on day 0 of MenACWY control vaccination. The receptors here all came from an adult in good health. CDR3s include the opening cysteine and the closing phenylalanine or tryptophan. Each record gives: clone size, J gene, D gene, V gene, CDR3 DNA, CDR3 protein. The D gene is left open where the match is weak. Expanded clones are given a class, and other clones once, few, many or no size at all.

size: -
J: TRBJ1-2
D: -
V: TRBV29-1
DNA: TGCAGCGGAGATACGGGGGCCGGGGGCTACACCTTC
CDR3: CSGDTGAGGYTF

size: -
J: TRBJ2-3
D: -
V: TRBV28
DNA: TGTGCCAGCAGTTTATACCGGGGAGGACCAGATACGCAGTATTTT
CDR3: CASSLYRGGPDTQYF

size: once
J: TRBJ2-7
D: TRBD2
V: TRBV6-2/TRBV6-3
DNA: TGTGCCAGCAGTTATAATATGCTAGCGGAATCCTACGAGCAGTACTTC
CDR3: CASSYNMLAESYEQYF

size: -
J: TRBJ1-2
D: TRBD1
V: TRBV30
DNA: TGTGCCTGGCGCGAAGGGGGCTTTGGCTACACCTTC
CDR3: CAWREGGFGYTF

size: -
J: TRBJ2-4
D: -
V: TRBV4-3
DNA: TGCGCCAGCAGCCAAGATAACAGGGGACTGGTAAACATTCAGTACTTC
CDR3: CASSQDNRGLVNIQYF

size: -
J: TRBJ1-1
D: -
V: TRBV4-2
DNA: TGTGCCAGCAAACAGGGCGTGAACACTGAAGCTTTCTTT
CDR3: CASKQGVNTEAFF

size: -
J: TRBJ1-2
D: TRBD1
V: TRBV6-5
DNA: TGTGCCAGCACCGACAGGGGTTACAGCTATGGCTACACCTTC
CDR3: CASTDRGYSYGYTF

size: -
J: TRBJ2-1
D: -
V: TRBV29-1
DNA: TGCAGCGTGGTAGGCGGGGTCTACAATGAGCAGTTCTTC
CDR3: CSVVGGVYNEQFF

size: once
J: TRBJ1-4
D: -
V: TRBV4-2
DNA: TGTGCCAGCAGTCCGGCGGGACACCAATATGAAAAACTGTTTTTT
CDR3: CASSPAGHQYEKLFF

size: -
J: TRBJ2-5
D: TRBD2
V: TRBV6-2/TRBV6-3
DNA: TGTGCCAGCAGTATACTAGCGGGAGAAGAGACCCAGTACTTC
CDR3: CASSILAGEETQYF

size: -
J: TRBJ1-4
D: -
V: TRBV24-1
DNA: TGTGCCACCAGTGCCCTCGGGGGATCGGATGAAAAACTGTTTTTT
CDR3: CATSALGGSDEKLFF

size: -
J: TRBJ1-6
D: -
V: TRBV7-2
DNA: TGTGCCAGCAGCTTATCGGGGGCCGCGGGTTCACCCCTCCACTTT
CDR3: CASSLSGAAGSPLHF

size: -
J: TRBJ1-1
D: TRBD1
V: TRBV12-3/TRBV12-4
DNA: TGTGCCAGCAGTCTGACAGGGAGCGAAGCTTTCTTT
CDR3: CASSLTGSEAFF

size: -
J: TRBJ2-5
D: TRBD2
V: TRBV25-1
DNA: TGTGCCACCGCTCCTCTTAGCGGGGCCTACCAAGAGACCCAGTACTTC
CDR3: CATAPLSGAYQETQYF

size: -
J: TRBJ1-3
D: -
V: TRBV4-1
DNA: TGCGCCAGCAGCCAAGACGGGATCGGAGGAGGCACCATATATTTT
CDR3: CASSQDGIGGGTIYF

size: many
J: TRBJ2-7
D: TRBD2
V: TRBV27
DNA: TGTGCCAGCAGTTCGCTGGGGGAGGGCTACTACGAGCAGTACTTC
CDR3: CASSSLGEGYYEQYF

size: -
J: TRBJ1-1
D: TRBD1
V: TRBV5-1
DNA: TGCGCCAGCTCAAGAGGGACAGGGGACACTGAAGCTTTCTTT
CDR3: CASSRGTGDTEAFF

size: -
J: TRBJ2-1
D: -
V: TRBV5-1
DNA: TGCGCCAGCAGCTTGGGAAGTACGTACAATGAGCAGTTCTTC
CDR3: CASSLGSTYNEQFF

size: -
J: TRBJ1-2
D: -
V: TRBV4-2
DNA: TGTGCCAGCAGCCAAGATAGACAGTATGGCTACACCTTC
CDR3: CASSQDRQYGYTF

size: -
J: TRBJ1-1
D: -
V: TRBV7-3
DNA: TGTGCCAGCAGCTTAGGAGTAGGGAACACTGAAGCTTTCTTT
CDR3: CASSLGVGNTEAFF

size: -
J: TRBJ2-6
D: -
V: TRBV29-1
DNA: TGCAGCGTTGATGAGGGGTTCTCTGGGGCCAACGTCCTGACTTTC
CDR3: CSVDEGFSGANVLTF